This T cell receptor beta chain appears in the sequencing data of a study of control samples from healthy donors and cancer patients. The CDR3 covers 17 residues. Per the germline V gene, CDR1 is SGHVS and CDR2 is FQNEAQ. Germline trimming cut 1 base from V and 6 bases from J; bases unmatched to any gene: 8. Profiled with immunoSEQ multiplex PCR; TCRdb holds only in-frame clones, not every one. The sample shows 160,000 or so clones, roughly 95% of them seen only once. Material for sequencing was blood. The chain employs TRBV7-8 and TRBJ2-2; TRBD2 matches at 10 bases. The sequence was obtained from a woman in her twenties or thirties in good health. The CDR3 spells CASSLDLTGLASGELFF. The CDR3 DNA reads as TGTGCCAGCAGCTTAGATCTTACGGGACTAGCGTCCGGGGAGCTGTTTTTT. The full variable domain, rest sourced from reference TRBV7-8 and TRBJ2-2, is GAGVSQSPRYKVAKRGQDVALRCDPISGHVSLFWYQQALGQGPEFLTYFQNEAQLDKSGLPSDRFFAERPEGSVSTLKIQRTQQEDSAVYLCASSLDLTGLASGELFFGEGSRLTVL.